The sequence of this T cell receptor beta chain was determined in a study of PD-1 blockade in mismatch repair-deficient tumors. Whole-study context: Enrolled about 2013-2017, patients had progressing, pretreated mismatch repair-deficient cancers of 11 to 13 types.

Profiled with immunoSEQ multiplex PCR; TCRdb holds only in-frame clones, not every one. The table shows approximately 63,000 clones, with about nine tenths occurring only once. Germline CDR1 SGHTA, CDR2 FQGNSA. V was clipped by 3 bases and J by 10 bases, with 10 bases between them. The CDR3 contains 12 residues. This chain joins TRBV7-2 and TRBJ2-1; D uncertain. This TCR derives from an adult with mismatch repair-deficient cancer. The sequencing here drew on peripheral blood, taken 52 weeks after starting pembrolizumab. CDR3 loop: CASSFLQYEQFF. The CDR3 region has the DNA TGTGCCAGCAGCTTCCTGCAATACGAGCAGTTCTTC.